This T cell receptor (beta chain) was recovered during a study of blood T cells in healthy people across ages. The overall study: Template switching retrieved approximately one barcoded beta molecule for each two T cells.

A sample-barcoded 5' primer and a J-beta primer mix were used in a second PCR of roughly 7 to 12 cycles. TCRdb fed the 5' RACE reads into MiXCR, producing one record per CDR3 protein. The data hold fewer than 650,000 distinct CDR3 sequences, with about 26% observed a single time. This clonotype has just a few counts. Trimming cost V 6 bases and J 0 bases, with 3 bases left between them. This CDR3 contains 12 residues. These data were likewise used in another study, on T cells of mothers and their children.

The receptor was isolated from a boy under 10 years old in good health. This chain connects TRBV12-3 or TRBV12-4 to TRBJ1-5, with no clear D. The sample taken for sequencing was blood. The CDR3 nucleotides read TGTGCCAGCAGATATAGCAATCAGCCCCAGCATTTT. It yields the protein CASRYSNQPQHF.